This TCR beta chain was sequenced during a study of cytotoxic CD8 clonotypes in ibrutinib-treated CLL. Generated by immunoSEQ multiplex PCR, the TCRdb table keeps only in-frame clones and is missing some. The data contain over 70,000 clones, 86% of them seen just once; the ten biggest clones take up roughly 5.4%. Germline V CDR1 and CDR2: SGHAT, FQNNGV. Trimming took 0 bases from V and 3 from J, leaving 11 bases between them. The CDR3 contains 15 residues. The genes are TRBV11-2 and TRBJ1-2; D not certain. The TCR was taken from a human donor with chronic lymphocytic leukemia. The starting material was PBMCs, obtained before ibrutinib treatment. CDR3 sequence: CASSLDLSAYYGYTF. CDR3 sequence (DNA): TGTGCCAGCAGCTTAGATCTATCCGCTTACTATGGCTACACCTTC.